The 25 T cell receptor beta chains listed next were all sequenced from one sample in a study of Graves' ophthalmopathy and Graves' hyperthyroidism. Researchers took RNA transcripts and amplified TCR beta CDR3 regions from them. The library came from an HTBI-primed first-round RT-PCR and a second-round multiplex PCR. TCRdb re-called the multiplex PCR reads with MiXCR, one entry per CDR3 protein. The table includes about 740,000 distinct CDR3 sequences, around 40% detected once. The sample was peripheral blood. These receptors all come from an adult man with Graves' ophthalmopathy.

A few counts support this clonotype. The chain joins TRBV7-9 to TRBJ1-1, with D hard to call. V was pared by 1 base and J by 7 bases, with 1 base between. This CDR3 contains 10 residues. CDR1 is SEHNR, CDR2 FQNEAQ, per germline (reference sequence). CDR3 protein: CASSLVEAFF. The CDR3 coding sequence is TGTGCCAGCAGCTTAGTTGAAGCTTTCTTT.

A remark on this clonotype: With a much larger clone just one base away, this may be a read error. The gene calls are TRBV7-9 and TRBJ2-6; unclear D gene. The CDR3 runs to 13 residues. Germline CDR1 and CDR2: SEHNR and FQNEAQ (reference sequence). With 5 bases removed from V and 4 bases from J, the gap between germline ends came to 6 bases. The CDR3 loop is CASSQTGANVLTF. The DNA of the CDR3 is TGTGCCAGCAGCCAGACAGGGGCCAACGTCCTGACTTTC.

This clonotype was recorded a few times. The J gene is TRBJ2-7, the V gene TRBV9, with 8 positions matching TRBD2. The CDR3 totals 16 residues. Germline V gene lookup returns CDR1 SGDLS and CDR2 YYNGEE. Unmatched junction bases numbered 10, after V lost 3 bases and J lost 2 bases. CDR3 nucleotides: TGTGCCAGCAGCGCAACTAGCGGCCTATGGCCCTACGAGCAGTACTTC. Residues: CASSATSGLWPYEQYF.

This clonotype appeared a few times. V usage is TRBV6-5 and J usage is TRBJ1-5; D is undetermined. CDR3 length equals 13 residues. From germline, CDR1 is MNHEY and CDR2 SVGAGI. V was trimmed by 6 bases and J by 1 base, leaving 7 bases between them. CDR3 sequence reads: CASRERSNQPQHF. DNA of the CDR3: TGTGCCAGCAGGGAGCGGAGCAATCAGCCCCAGCATTTT.

The table lists this clonotype with many counts. Germline is not matched at one junction end, which may reflect a read error. The chain joins TRBV10-2 to TRBJ2-5; TRBD1 matches 9 bases. The CDR3 has 13 residues. Germline CDR1 WSHSY, CDR2 SAAADI. CDR3: CASGPGQGPPQAF. CDR3 in DNA: TGCGCCAGCGGTCCCGGACAGGGGCCCCCGCAAGCCTTC.

The J gene is TRBJ1-2, the V gene TRBV11-2; a weak D match, TRBD1 (5 bases). The germline gives CDR1 SGHAT, CDR2 FQNNGV. Between the trimmed V and J ends, which lost 5 bases and 3 bases, there was a span of 19 bases. This CDR3 has 16 amino acids. The CDR3 bases are TGTGCCAGCAGCCCCCGGACGCCGGGAGGGGACTATGGCTACACCTTC. Encoded protein: CASSPRTPGGDYGYTF.

The J gene is TRBJ1-1, the V gene TRBV25-1; D unresolved. V was pared by 7 bases and J by 5 bases, with 17 bases between. The CDR3 contains 14 residues. Germline V lookup: CDR1 MGHDK, CDR2 SYGVNS. CDR3 sequence reads: CASINVVLITEAFF. The CDR3 DNA is TGTGCCAGCATCAACGTTGTTCTGATAACTGAAGCTTTCTTT.

This clonotype was seen a few times. V is TRBV20-1 and J is TRBJ1-1, with 12 bases fitting TRBD1. The CDR3 runs 17 residues. V dropped 6 bases and J dropped 4; count of bases not matched to a gene: 15. Germline V CDR1 and CDR2: DFQATT, SNEGSKA (reference sequence). CDR3 in amino acids: CSATPKRDRGLGTEAFF. In DNA form, the CDR3 reads TGCAGTGCCACCCCAAAACGGGACAGGGGGCTCGGCACTGAAGCTTTCTTT.

The chain carries TRBV2 and TRBJ1-6; perhaps TRBD1 as D (5 bases). The length of the CDR3 is 17 residues. The V end was cut by 4 bases, the J end by 1 base, with 14 bases between. Looked up from germline, CDR1 is SNHLY and CDR2 is FYNNEI. CDR3 sequence reads: CASSAGFRGSYNSPLHF. Here the CDR3 DNA reads TGTGCCAGCAGTGCAGGGTTCAGAGGATCCTATAATTCACCCCTCCACTTT.

This clonotype was recorded at least ten times. The V gene is TRBV29-1, the J gene TRBJ1-1; D is possibly TRBD1 (5 bases). The CDR3 runs 13 residues. Germline V gives CDR1 SQVTM, CDR2 ANQGSEA. V lost 7 bases, J lost 1 base, and 13 bases lay in between. The CDR3 region has the DNA TGCAGCGCGCGGGGACGCCAGAACACTGAAGCTTTCTTT. Protein sequence: CSARGRQNTEAFF.

Worth noting for this clonotype: Just one base apart from a much larger clone, this may be a read error. This sequence joins TRBV7-2 and TRBJ2-5, with D unclear. Germline CDR1 is SGHTA and CDR2 is FQGNSA. V was cut by 0 bases and J by 9 bases, with 8 bases left in between. This CDR3 comprises 12 residues. The CDR3 is CASSLAAESQYF. DNA of the CDR3: TGTGCCAGCAGCTTAGCGGCTGAGTCCCAGTACTTC.

The V call is TRBV9, the J call TRBJ2-7; 10 bases agree with TRBD2. Per germline, CDR1 SGDLS and CDR2 YYNGEE. Trimming took 5 bases from V and 0 from J; bases not matched to a gene: 5. The CDR3 consists of 15 residues. The CDR3 DNA reads as TGTGCCAGCAGGCTAGCGGGAGCTACCTCCTACGAGCAGTACTTC. Translating gives CASRLAGATSYEQYF.

The V gene is TRBV7-9, the J gene TRBJ2-2, with 10 positions matching TRBD1. Germline loops: CDR1 SEHNR, CDR2 FQNEAQ (reference sequence). This CDR3 contains 15 residues. Germline trimming cut 5 bases from V and 5 bases from J; bases unmatched to any gene: 5. The CDR3 spells CASSGDRGRTGELFF. The CDR3 nucleotides read TGTGCCAGCAGCGGAGACAGGGGGCGAACCGGGGAGCTGTTTTTT.

The rearrangement uses TRBV9 and TRBJ1-4; maybe TRBD1 (6 bases). Germline V lookup: CDR1 SGDLS, CDR2 YYNGEE. The CDR3 spans 14 residues. V lost 4 bases and J 8 bases, leaving 15 bases between the germline ends. CDR3 residues: CASSPGASGEKLFF. The CDR3 DNA reads as TGTGCCAGCAGCCCGGGGGCGTCAGGGGAAAAACTGTTTTTT.

V gene TRBV19 combines with J gene TRBJ1-1; 8 bases align to TRBD1. V was pared by 1 base and J by 1 base, with 2 bases of the junction left unmatched. The CDR3 totals 15 residues. Germline CDR1 LNHDA, CDR2 SQIVND (reference sequence). The CDR3: CASSIVDRGNTEAFF. As DNA, the CDR3 is TGTGCCAGTAGTATAGTTGACAGGGGGAACACTGAAGCTTTCTTT.

There are many counts of this clonotype. The chain is built from TRBV4-2 and TRBJ2-7; 12 bases are shared with TRBD2. The V segment lost 1 base and the J segment 2 bases; nucleotides outside the gene matches: 0. This CDR3 contains 15 residues. CDR1 is LGHNA, CDR2 YNFKEQ, per germline. The CDR3 region has the DNA TGTGCCAGCAGCCAAGGACTAGCGGGGGCCTACGAGCAGTACTTC. Translating it yields CASSQGLAGAYEQYF.

This clonotype was found many times. J is TRBJ2-6 and V is TRBV7-2; D is unresolved. There are 14 residues in the CDR3. The germline V gene has CDR1 SGHTA and CDR2 FQGNSA. V was clipped by 6 bases and J by 4 bases, with 10 bases between them. CDR3: CASRLSRGANVLTF. DNA for the CDR3: TGTGCCAGCAGACTAAGTAGGGGGGCCAACGTCCTGACTTTC.

Note on this clonotype: Because it lacks the conserved phenylalanine or tryptophan at the end, this CDR3 is likely a read error. V gene TRBV29-1 combines with J gene TRBJ2-7; 7 bases are shared with TRBD2. J lost 9 bases, V lost 3 bases, and 8 bases had no gene match. CDR1 is SQVTM and CDR2 is ANQGSEA in the germline V gene. The CDR3 runs to 12 residues. CDR3 in amino acids: CSVELAGERQYL. CDR3 nucleotides: TGCAGCGTTGAGTTGGCGGGAGAAAGGCAGTACCTC.

This clonotype was counted between two and nine times. The chain links TRBV20-1 to TRBJ2-5; TRBD2 agrees at 11 bases. From germline, CDR1 is DFQATT and CDR2 SNEGSKA (reference sequence). J lost 7 bases, V lost 6 bases, and 16 bases had no gene match. The CDR3 is 16 residues long. The CDR3 loop reads CSAIGTSGSLRVTQYF. The CDR3 bases are TGCAGTGCAATCGGGACTAGCGGATCTTTGAGGGTGACCCAGTACTTC.

The CDR3 bases are TGTGCCAGCAGTTTAAGGCGGGACTATGGCTACACCTTC. Residues: CASSLRRDYGYTF. This chain connects TRBV25-1 to TRBJ1-2; no firm D call. V gave up 5 bases and J gave up 3 bases, with 10 bases separating them. CDR3 length: 13 residues. Germline lookup yields CDR1 MGHDK and CDR2 SYGVNS.

Concerning this clonotype: This sequence may be a read error, since a much larger clone differs from it by one base. This chain joins TRBV7-6 and TRBJ1-1; tentative D call: TRBD1 (5 bases). Germline CDR1 is SGHVS and CDR2 is FNYEAQ. The CDR3 is 13 amino acids. Here the CDR3 DNA reads TGTGTCAGCAGCGGGGGATGGGGCACTGAAGCTTTCTTT. Protein sequence: CVSSGGWGTEAFF.

This clonotype was seen at least ten times. V usage is TRBV29-1 and J usage is TRBJ2-6; either TRBD1 or TRBD2 may fit D (5 bases each). Trimming took off 5 bases at V and 0 bases at J, with 8 bases between the two ends. Germline CDR1 and CDR2: SQVTM and ANQGSEA. The CDR3 has 14 amino acids. CDR3 DNA sequence: TGCAGCGTTCTGGGGGTCTCTGGGGCCAACGTCCTGACTTTC. The encoded protein is CSVLGVSGANVLTF.

The chain joins TRBV25-1 to TRBJ2-5; 11 positions agree with TRBD2. The CDR3 loop spans 14 amino acids. The germline V gene encodes CDR1 MGHDK and CDR2 SYGVNS. The CDR3 region has the DNA TGTGCTAGAGTTAGCGGGGGGGTCCAAGAGACCCAGTACTTC. Its translation: CARVSGGVQETQYF.

This chain connects TRBV7-9 to TRBJ2-2; D is uncertain. V lost 2 bases and J lost 6, with 7 bases in between. The CDR3 contains 13 residues. Germline lookup yields CDR1 SEHNR and CDR2 FQNEAQ (reference sequence). The CDR3, as DNA: TGTGCCAGCAGCTTAAAAGCCCCCGGGGAGCTGTTTTTT. This sequence encodes CASSLKAPGELFF.

This clonotype appeared a few times. In DNA form, the CDR3 reads TGCGCCAGCAGCCAGGACCTAACTCGGGGAGGCGAGCAGTACTTC. This encodes CASSQDLTRGGEQYF. The chain couples TRBV4-3 to TRBJ2-7, with D tentatively TRBD2 (6 bases). Trimming stripped 3 bases from V and 6 bases from J, with 18 bases between. The CDR3 covers 15 residues. CDR1 LGHNA and CDR2 YSLEER come from the germline V gene.